These 25 T cell receptor beta chains share one sample of origin, sequenced in a study of tumor-infiltrating lymphocytes in primary liver carcinoma. Co-extracted RNA and DNA came from approximately 20-30 mg of unsorted bulk tissue. Reverse transcription of 450 to 500 ng total RNA with a constant-region primer produced TCR beta cDNA. Modified slightly, ARM-PCR produced TCR beta libraries over three nested multiplex PCR rounds. TRBV1-TRBV30 forward primers and a C-beta reverse primer were used in the first two PCR rounds, which each ran for about 9 cycles. TCRdb re-analysed the multiplex PCR reads in MiXCR, keeping a single row per CDR3 protein. Here the sample spans fewer than 80,000 distinct CDR3 sequences, 65% to 75% being singletons. The material sequenced was tumor-adjacent normal liver tissue. The source is a man aged 35 to 55 with primary liver carcinoma and hepatitis B virus infection.

Concerning this clonotype: Since no conserved phenylalanine or tryptophan closes the CDR3, a read error is the likely cause. The gene calls are TRBV11-2 and TRBJ2-1; D is ambiguous. The CDR3 contains 16 residues. The germline V gene has CDR1 SGHAT and CDR2 FQNNGV. The V end was cut by 8 bases, the J end by 7 bases, with 24 bases between. The CDR3 protein is CASCLELLVGMNEQFL. CDR3 coding DNA: TGTGCCAGCTGTTTAGAGCTCCTAGTGGGAATGAATGAGCAGTTCCTC.

This chain joins TRBV11-3 and TRBJ2-1; TRBD1 is a possible D gene (5 bases). CDR1 SGHNT and CDR2 YENEEA come from the germline V gene. Between the trimmed V and J ends, which lost 1 base and 3 bases, there was a span of 13 bases. CDR3 length: 16 residues. The CDR3 reads CASSLATGADYNEQFF. The CDR3 DNA reads as TGTGCCAGCAGCTTAGCTACTGGGGCAGACTACAATGAGCAGTTCTTC. Combining the CDR3 with reference TRBV11-3 and TRBJ2-1 gives the whole variable domain EAGVVQSPRYKIIEKKQPVAFWCNPISGHNTLYWYLQNLGQGPELLIRYENEEAVDDSQLPKDRFSAERLKGVDSTLKIQPAELGDSAVYLCASSLATGADYNEQFFGPGTRLTVL.

V usage is TRBV12-3 or TRBV12-4 and J usage is TRBJ2-7; 8 nucleotides match TRBD1. V lost 5 bases, J lost 7 bases, and 7 bases stayed unmatched. The CDR3 runs 13 residues. CDR3 sequence: CASSDRGGYEQYF. The CDR3 coding sequence is TGTGCCAGCAGTGACAGGGGAGGCTATGAGCAGTACTTC.

As to this clonotype: Germline and junction disagree at one end, which may indicate a read error. This sequence joins TRBV5-1 and TRBJ2-1; D remains ambiguous. CDR3 length: 12 residues. Germline CDR1 and CDR2: SGHRS and YFSETQ. DNA for the CDR3: TGCGCCAGCAGATTGGGGTGGGTGGAGCAGTTCTTC. Its translation: CASRLGWVEQFF.

This rearrangement joins TRBV11-2 to TRBJ2-1; D ambiguous. The CDR3 spans 14 residues. The germline V gene encodes CDR1 SGHAT and CDR2 FQNNGV. Trimming shortened V by 4 bases and J by 8 bases, and 15 bases separated the two germline ends. The CDR3 DNA reads TGTGCCAGCAGCTCATACCTGCTAGTTGATGAGCAGTTCTTC. Translation gives CASSSYLLVDEQFF.

Regarding this clonotype: One junction end does not reproduce the germline sequence, and a read error may be involved. This sequence joins TRBV9 and TRBJ2-7, with 8 bases that match TRBD1. This CDR3 region has 15 residues. Germline loops: CDR1 SGDLS, CDR2 YYNGEE. The CDR3 spells CASSTGQGVSYERYF. CDR3 DNA sequence: TGTGCCAGTAGCACTGGACAGGGTGTCTCCTACGAGCGGTACTTC.

V gene TRBV6-5 combines with J gene TRBJ1-6, with 7 bases lining up with TRBD1. Looked up from germline, CDR1 is MNHEY and CDR2 is SVGAGI. Trimming cost V 8 bases and J 14 bases; bases outside gene matches: 12. The CDR3 length is 13 residues. The CDR3 DNA sequence: TGTGCCAGCGGGTGGGGAACAGGGGTAGCCCTCCACTTT. It yields the protein CASGWGTGVALHF.

This clonotype was observed at least ten times. This CDR3 is CASRRDRGRRETQYF. The CDR3 DNA reads as TGTGCCAGCAGGAGGGACAGGGGGCGCAGAGAGACCCAGTACTTC. This chain connects TRBV6-1 to TRBJ2-5, with 12 bases that match TRBD1. The V segment lost 6 bases and the J segment 4 bases; nucleotides outside the gene matches: 6. The length of the CDR3 is 15 residues. Germline CDR1 and CDR2: MNHNS and SASEGT.

This clonotype showed up many times. The gene calls are TRBV7-9 and TRBJ2-5; 10 bases map to TRBD1. Germline lookup yields CDR1 SEHNR and CDR2 FQNEAQ (reference sequence). The CDR3 consists of 15 residues. Germline trimming cut 5 bases from V and 4 bases from J; bases unmatched to any gene: 7. The CDR3 loop reads CASSPLDRGRETQYF. CDR3 in DNA: TGTGCCAGCAGCCCACTCGACAGGGGGCGAGAGACCCAGTACTTC. Full variable domain (missing parts from reference TRBV7-9 and TRBJ2-5): DTGVSQNPRHKITKRGQNVTFRCDPISEHNRLYWYRQTLGQGPEFLTYFQNEAQLEKSRLLSDRFSAERPKGSFSTLEIQRTEQGDSAMYLCASSPLDRGRETQYFGPGTRLLVL.

A note on this clonotype: The junction departs from germline at one end; a sequencing error may be responsible. CDR3 in DNA: TGCGCCAACAGCCAGGATTACGAAGGGGCTCGCGGCAATCAGCCCCAGCATTTT. Encoded protein: CANSQDYEGARGNQPQHF. V gene TRBV4-3 combines with J gene TRBJ1-5; a weak D match, TRBD1 (5 bases). Looked up from germline, CDR1 is LGHNA and CDR2 is YSLEER. The CDR3 is made up of 18 amino acids.

In regard to this clonotype: The conserved closing phenylalanine or tryptophan is absent in this CDR3, likely reflecting a read error. The chain carries TRBV11-1 and TRBJ2-5, with 7 bases matching TRBD1. Germline V CDR1 and CDR2: SGHAT, FQDESV (reference sequence). This CDR3 has 14 amino acids. After removal of 9 bases from V and 7 bases from J, the junction contained 14 bases not matched to a gene. Written as DNA, the CDR3 is TGTGCCAGTAGCGCCCAACAGGGGAAAGGGACCCAGTACCTC. Protein sequence: CASSAQQGKGTQYL.

Details on this clonotype: A clone one base away is much larger, so this may be a read error. The chain combines TRBV27 with TRBJ2-7; D remains unclear. From germline, CDR1 is MNHEY and CDR2 SMNVEV (reference sequence). There are 10 residues in the CDR3. As DNA, the CDR3 is TGTGCCAGCGGTTTAGGGGAGCAGTACTTC. It is translated as CASGLGEQYF.

Notes on this clonotype: This is likely a read error, given that the CDR3 carries no conserved phenylalanine or tryptophan at its end. The chain employs TRBV11-2 and TRBJ1-2, with unresolved D. There are 15 residues in the CDR3. V gave up 5 bases and J gave up 4 bases, with 17 bases separating them. Germline assignment: CDR1 SGHAT and CDR2 FQNNGV. CDR3 sequence: CASSGLRTTRYGYTS. The CDR3 DNA reads as TGTGCCAGCAGCGGGCTAAGGACGACGCGCTATGGCTACACCTCC.

The genes are TRBV9 and TRBJ1-2, with 9 bases lining up with TRBD1. The V gene end was trimmed by 4 bases and the J gene end by 8 bases; junction bases not matched to a gene: 15. From germline, CDR1 is SGDLS and CDR2 YYNGEE. This CDR3 region has 16 residues. CDR3 sequence: CASSPRKGNRGQGYTF. The CDR3 DNA sequence: TGTGCCAGCAGCCCCCGGAAGGGGAACAGGGGGCAGGGCTACACCTTC.

A word on this clonotype: This may be a read error, as it is one base from a much larger clone. This chain joins TRBV5-1 and TRBJ2-3; TRBD2 matches 11 bases. Looked up from germline, CDR1 is SGHRS and CDR2 is YFSETQ. CDR3 length equals 16 residues. The chain's CDR3 is CASSSTTSGVTDAQYF. CDR3 in DNA: TGCGCCAGCAGCTCGACGACTAGCGGGGTTACAGATGCGCAGTATTTT.

On this clonotype itself: It is likely a read error, because the conserved phenylalanine at the end of the CDR3 is missing. The V call is TRBV28, the J call TRBJ2-2; D is unclear. The CDR3 runs to 14 residues. CDR1 is MDHEN and CDR2 is SYDVKM in the germline V gene. Trimming cost V 7 bases and J 1 base, with 10 bases left between them. The CDR3 spells CASTRSQNTGELFL. In DNA form, the CDR3 reads TGTGCCAGCACCCGGAGTCAGAACACCGGGGAGCTGTTTCTT.

Comments on this clonotype: At one of its ends the junction is not consistent with the germline gene, which may arise from a read error. The rearrangement uses TRBV6-2 or TRBV6-3 and TRBJ2-7; D unresolved. Germline V gene sequence: CDR1 MNHEY, CDR2 SVGEGT. The CDR3 runs to 15 residues. The chain's CDR3 is CASSLGLMETYEQYF. In nucleotides, the CDR3 is TGTGCCAGCAGTTTAGGGCTGATGGAAACCTACGAGCAGTATTTC.

As for this clonotype: One junction end disagrees with the germline gene, perhaps due to a read error. This rearrangement joins TRBV11-2 to TRBJ2-2; possible D gene TRBD2, 6 bases. The CDR3 length is 13 residues. The germline gives CDR1 SGHAT, CDR2 FQNNGV. The CDR3 protein is CAGSSQTGGELFF. The CDR3, as DNA: TGTGCCGGCAGCTCTCAGACTGGCGGGGAACTGTTTTTT.

About this clonotype itself: Its ends do not fully match the called genes, so a read error is possible. The chain uses TRBV7-2 and TRBJ2-1; no reliable D call. The V gene's germline CDR1 is SGHTA and CDR2 FQGNSA. The CDR3 is made up of 15 amino acids. The CDR3 coding sequence is TGTGCCGGCAGCTTAGGTGGGATCTACTACAATGAGCAGTTCTTC. This translates into CAGSLGGIYYNEQFF.

Turning to this clonotype: Without the conserved terminal phenylalanine or tryptophan, this CDR3 likely stems from a read error. V gene TRBV24-1 combines with J gene TRBJ2-5, with D maybe TRBD1 (7 bases). The CDR3 sequence is 16 residues long. The V end lost 0 bases, the J end lost 4 bases, and 14 bases lay between the germline ends. CDR1 is KGHDR, CDR2 SFDVKD, per germline. CDR3 sequence (DNA): TGTGCCACCAGTGATTTGCGAGGGCAGGGGGGAGAGACCCAGTACATC. This translates into CATSDLRGQGGETQYI.

This clonotype has ten or more counts. The chain couples TRBV12-3 or TRBV12-4 to TRBJ2-7, with 11 bases that match TRBD2. The CDR3 runs to 15 residues. The V and J ends lost 7 bases and 7 bases, in that order; junction bases with no gene match: 12. CDR3 coding DNA: TGTGCCAGCAACATAGCGGGAGGGCTCGGAGGAGAGCAGTACTTC. This encodes CASNIAGGLGGEQYF.

As regards this clonotype: Because the CDR3 is missing its conserved closing phenylalanine or tryptophan, this is likely a read error. CDR3 DNA sequence: TGTGCCAGCAGCTTAGGGGACGACGGTTATAATTCACCGCTCCACTGT. Amino acids: CASSLGDDGYNSPLHC. The genes are TRBV11-2 and TRBJ1-6; perhaps TRBD1 as D (5 bases). This CDR3 region has 16 residues. Germline lookup yields CDR1 SGHAT and CDR2 FQNNGV.

This chain uses TRBV4-1 with TRBJ2-1, with D hard to call. Trimming removed 3 bases at V and 3 bases at J, with 15 bases between. The CDR3 totals 16 residues. Germline assignment: CDR1 MGHRA and CDR2 YSYEKL. CDR3 nucleotide sequence: TGCGCCAGCAGCCACCAACAAGCGTGGGTCTACAATGAGCAGTTCTTC. As protein: CASSHQQAWVYNEQFF.

The rearrangement uses TRBV29-1 and TRBJ1-1; D is ambiguous. Trimming took off 4 bases at V and 6 bases at J, with 15 bases between the two ends. The germline CDR1 and CDR2 sequences are SQVTM and ANQGSEA. The CDR3 loop spans 13 amino acids. DNA for the CDR3: TGCAGCGTTGGATCGGGCAACATAGCTGAAGCTTTCTTT. It translates to CSVGSGNIAEAFF.

Concerning this clonotype: Germline and junction disagree at one end, which may indicate a read error. The genes are TRBV5-5 and TRBJ2-7, with 8 positions matching TRBD2. The germline V gene has CDR1 SGHKS and CDR2 YYEKEE (reference sequence). The CDR3 is 17 residues long. CDR3 sequence: CASSLILAGGPPYGQYF. CDR3 coding DNA: TGTGCCAGTAGCTTGATCCTAGCGGGTGGGCCCCCCTACGGGCAGTACTTC. Variable domain in full (rest from reference TRBV5-5 and TRBJ2-7): DAGVTQSPTHLIKTRGQQVTLRCSPISGHKSVSWYQQVLGQGPQFIFQYYEKEERGRGNFPDRFSARQFPNYSSELNVNALLLGDSALYLCASSLILAGGPPYGQYFGPGTRLTVT.